The 30 T cell receptor beta chains reported below all come from one sample, sequenced in a study of naive and memory T cell subsets. The library had UMIs added by 3' ligation of an oligonucleotide to TCR cDNA. Ligated cDNA underwent four rounds of PCR with nested alpha and beta constant region primers and SP2. TCRdb processed the 5' RACE reads anew with MiXCR; each CDR3 protein has one entry. In the table there are roughly 62,000 distinct CDR3 sequences, roughly 7% of which are singletons. Every receptor here comes from a male donor in good health.

This clonotype has a handful of counts. V usage is TRBV9 and J usage is TRBJ2-5; D call uncertain. The length of the CDR3 is 15 residues. Trimming pared 1 base from V and 1 base from J, leaving 11 bases between. The germline V gene has CDR1 SGDLS and CDR2 YYNGEE. The CDR3 DNA reads TGTGCCAGCAGCGTATTTCCCGGGCTCCAAGAGACCCAGTACTTC. It specifies CASSVFPGLQETQYF.

This clonotype occurred a few times. The V and J genes are TRBV6-1 and TRBJ1-1; D is uncertain. The CDR3 extends over 11 amino acids. CDR1 MNHNS and CDR2 SASEGT come from the germline V gene. Trimming cost V 6 bases and J 2 bases, with 4 bases left between them. CDR3 in DNA: TGTGCCAGCAGGTACAACACTGAAGCTTTCTTT. It yields the protein CASRYNTEAFF.

This clonotype was seen repeatedly, ten times or more. The chain combines TRBV5-1 with TRBJ2-1; D unclear. CDR3 length: 15 amino acids. Germline values: CDR1 SGHRS, CDR2 YFSETQ. V dropped 0 bases and J dropped 2 bases, with 9 bases sitting between them. This CDR3 reads CASSLDGPTYNEQFF. The CDR3 region has the DNA TGCGCCAGCAGCTTGGATGGGCCTACCTACAATGAGCAGTTCTTC.

This clonotype was detected a few times. The V gene is TRBV3-1, the J gene TRBJ2-3; tentatively, D is TRBD1 or TRBD2 (5 bases each). The CDR3 runs 16 residues. CDR1 is LGHDT and CDR2 is YNNKEL in the germline V gene (reference sequence). V was clipped by 4 bases and J by 3 bases, with 17 bases between them. CDR3 in amino acids: CASSPRGGVGTDTQYF. The CDR3 DNA is TGTGCCAGCAGCCCCCGGGGCGGAGTTGGGACAGATACGCAGTATTTT.

V gene TRBV19 combines with J gene TRBJ2-2; the D gene is possibly TRBD2 (6 bases). This CDR3 spans 13 amino acids. Trimming removed 4 bases from V and 6 bases from J, with 9 bases in between. Germline CDR1 is LNHDA and CDR2 is SQIVND (reference sequence). As DNA, the CDR3 is TGTGCCAGTAGTAATGGAGGGCCCGGGGAGCTGTTTTTT. Its translation is CASSNGGPGELFF.

This clonotype was counted a few times. The chain has TRBV6-2 or TRBV6-3 and TRBJ2-5, with a weak D call TRBD2 (6 bases). This CDR3 is 14 amino acids long. The germline CDR1 and CDR2 sequences are MNHEY and SVGEGT. The V gene lost 10 bases and the J gene lost 2 bases, with 17 bases spanning the gap. CDR3 in DNA: TGTGCCATCACCAGAGGGGACTTTCAAGAGACCCAGTACTTC. Translated: CAITRGDFQETQYF.

This clonotype was found many times. The chain uses TRBV6-6 and TRBJ1-1, with D possibly TRBD1 on 5 matching bases. Germline V gene lookup returns CDR1 MNHNY and CDR2 SVGAGI (reference sequence). There are 16 residues in the CDR3. Trimming stripped 6 bases from V and 3 bases from J, with 20 bases between. In DNA form, the CDR3 reads TGTGCCAGCAGCCCGCCGGGGAGCAGGGAGCACACTGAAGCTTTCTTT. It translates to CASSPPGSREHTEAFF.

The table lists this clonotype with many counts. CDR3 sequence reads: CSAPGASDYEQYF. The CDR3 bases are TGCAGTGCCCCCGGGGCGAGTGACTACGAGCAGTACTTC. This chain uses TRBV20-1 with TRBJ2-7; D tentatively fits TRBD1 or TRBD2 (5 bases each). V lost 6 bases, J lost 3 bases, and 15 bases lay in between. The germline V gene has CDR1 DFQATT and CDR2 SNEGSKA (reference sequence). The CDR3 sequence is 13 residues long.

This chain links TRBV4-1 with TRBJ1-1; D ambiguous. This CDR3 has 16 residues. Trimming pared 0 bases from V and 0 bases from J, leaving 11 bases between. CDR1 and CDR2 from the germline V gene are MGHRA and YSYEKL. The CDR3 DNA reads as TGCGCCAGCAGCCAAGATCAAGGACTAATGAACACTGAAGCTTTCTTT. It is translated as CASSQDQGLMNTEAFF.

This clonotype was seen only a few times. The chain carries TRBV11-2 and TRBJ2-6, with D perhaps matching TRBD1 (6 bases). The CDR3 length is 17 residues. Germline loops: CDR1 SGHAT, CDR2 FQNNGV. Trimming cost V 5 bases and J 1 base, with 15 bases left between them. Written as DNA, the CDR3 is TGTGCCAGCAGCATCCTTCCCAGGGGATCTGGGGCCAACGTCCTGACTTTC. Translation gives CASSILPRGSGANVLTF.

The J gene is TRBJ1-5, the V gene TRBV2; D possibly corresponds to TRBD1 (6 bases). The germline V gene encodes CDR1 SNHLY and CDR2 FYNNEI. This CDR3 comprises 12 residues. V was clipped by 8 bases and J by 4 bases, with 9 bases between them. The CDR3 sequence: CASGDNNQPQHF. The DNA for the CDR3 is TGTGCCAGCGGGGACAATAATCAGCCCCAGCATTTT.

In its sample, this clonotype was seen many times. The chain combines TRBV2 with TRBJ2-7; no reliable D call. Germline CDR1 SNHLY, CDR2 FYNNEI. The V end was cut by 8 bases, the J end by 2 bases, with 7 bases between. The CDR3 runs 11 residues. The CDR3 DNA reads as TGTGCCAGCCACGCCCCCTACGAGCAGTACTTC. Translating it yields CASHAPYEQYF.

The rearrangement links TRBV18 to TRBJ1-5; 7 bases line up with TRBD1. J was trimmed by 3 bases and V by 2 bases; bases with no gene match: 10. The CDR3 length is 17 residues. Per germline, CDR1 KGHSH and CDR2 LQKENI. CDR3 nucleotides: TGTGCCAGCTCACCAGTGGCGACAGGGATGGACAATCAGCCCCAGCATTTT. Translated, it gives CASSPVATGMDNQPQHF.

This clonotype was seen repeatedly, ten times or more. This chain joins TRBV4-1 and TRBJ2-2; D is unclear. The CDR3 is made up of 14 amino acids. In germline, CDR1 is MGHRA, CDR2 YSYEKL. V was trimmed by 3 bases and J by 1 base, leaving 6 bases between them. The chain's CDR3 is CASSHAENTGELFF. The CDR3 DNA follows: TGCGCCAGCAGCCATGCGGAGAACACCGGGGAGCTGTTTTTT.

Many counts were recorded for this clonotype. The V and J genes are TRBV5-6 and TRBJ2-1, with D tentatively TRBD2 (5 bases). The CDR3 covers 18 residues. From germline, CDR1 is SGHDT and CDR2 YYEEEE. V lost 4 bases to trimming and J lost 3 bases, with 23 bases between them. CDR3 DNA sequence: TGTGCCAGCAGCCCGGAAGTCCTAGCAGGAGTTATCTACAATGAGCAGTTCTTC. The encoded protein is CASSPEVLAGVIYNEQFF.

This clonotype was picked up many times. This chain links TRBV30 with TRBJ2-5, with D perhaps matching TRBD2 (5 bases). Germline CDR1 GTSNPN, CDR2 SVGIG (reference sequence). Trimming removed 4 bases at V and 5 bases at J, with 14 bases between. The CDR3 spans 13 residues. CDR3 bases: TGTGCCTGGACGGGCAGTTCGGGGGAGACCCAGTACTTC. Translating it yields CAWTGSSGETQYF.

Only a few counts were recorded for this clonotype. The chain employs TRBV14 and TRBJ2-1; 8 nucleotides align to TRBD2. The CDR3 extends over 15 amino acids. Germline V gene sequence: CDR1 SGHDN, CDR2 FVKESK. After removal of 9 bases from V and 4 bases from J, the junction contained 11 bases not matched to a gene. CDR3 residues: CASKERLAPYNEQFF. CDR3 in DNA: TGTGCCAGTAAAGAGCGACTAGCGCCATACAATGAGCAGTTCTTC.

This clonotype appeared a few times. The rearrangement links TRBV7-9 to TRBJ2-7; perhaps TRBD1 as D (6 bases). Trimming took 3 bases from V and 4 from J, leaving 13 bases between them. Germline loops: CDR1 SEHNR, CDR2 FQNEAQ (reference sequence). The CDR3 is 14 amino acids. The CDR3 DNA reads TGTGCCAGCAGCTTCCACAGGGAAGGGTACGAGCAGTACTTC. As protein: CASSFHREGYEQYF.

The table lists this clonotype with a few counts. The CDR3 reads CASSPRYSNQPQHF. The CDR3 DNA is TGTGCCAGCTCACCACGGTATAGCAATCAGCCCCAGCATTTT. The chain recombines TRBV18 with TRBJ1-5; D is ambiguous. V was clipped by 1 base and J by 0 bases, with 4 bases between them. Germline V gene data show CDR1 as KGHSH and CDR2 as LQKENI. CDR3 length equals 14 residues.

This clonotype was counted between two and nine times. CDR3 nucleotides: TGTGCCAGCAACACGTACTCGGGGGCCAACGTCCTGACTTTC. Translating gives CASNTYSGANVLTF. The chain employs TRBV6-1 and TRBJ2-6; D is uncertain. Germline CDR1 and CDR2: MNHNS and SASEGT. V was shortened by 7 bases and J by 4 bases, with 11 bases between the two germline ends. This CDR3 has 14 amino acids.

The chain joins TRBV5-6 to TRBJ2-1, with D uncertain. V was clipped by 1 base and J by 5 bases, with 19 bases between them. CDR3 size: 17 residues. The germline V gene has CDR1 SGHDT and CDR2 YYEEEE. The CDR3 coding sequence is TGTGCCAGCAGCTTGATTGGCGTGACGGCCAGAAACAATGAGCAGTTCTTC. This sequence encodes CASSLIGVTARNNEQFF.

This chain's CDR3 is CASSQDVASIGNEQFF. In nucleotides, the CDR3 is TGTGCCAGCAGCCAAGATGTAGCTAGCATAGGGAATGAGCAGTTCTTC. V gene TRBV4-2 combines with J gene TRBJ2-1; D possibly corresponds to TRBD2 (5 bases). V lost 0 bases, J lost 7 bases, and 16 bases lay in between. From germline, CDR1 is LGHNA and CDR2 YNFKEQ. This CDR3 region has 16 residues.

This clonotype was seen ten or more times. The chain is built from TRBV10-2 and TRBJ2-2; D uncertain. This CDR3 has 13 residues. Trimming pared 11 bases from V and 3 bases from J, leaving 13 bases between. Germline CDR1 and CDR2: WSHSY and SAAADI. The chain's CDR3 is CAAGRADTGELFF. CDR3 nucleotide sequence: TGCGCCGCCGGTCGGGCGGACACCGGGGAGCTGTTTTTT.

There are many counts of this clonotype. The rearrangement uses TRBV5-1 and TRBJ1-1; D is unresolved. The V end was cut by 0 bases, the J end by 4 bases, with 4 bases between. The CDR3 runs 12 residues. Germline V gene sequence: CDR1 SGHRS, CDR2 YFSETQ. The CDR3 here is CASSLGSTEAFF. DNA for the CDR3: TGCGCCAGCAGCTTGGGCAGCACTGAAGCTTTCTTT. Complete variable domain (other parts from reference TRBV5-1 and TRBJ1-1): KAGVTQTPRYLIKTRGQQVTLSCSPISGHRSVSWYQQTPGQGLQFLFEYFSETQRNKGNFPGRFSGRQFSNSRSEMNVSTLELGDSALYLCASSLGSTEAFFGQGTRLTVV.

The sample holds many counts of this clonotype. The CDR3 DNA is TGTGCCAGCAGACCACAAGCCGAATCCTACAATGAGCAGTTCTTC. Translated: CASRPQAESYNEQFF. The chain carries TRBV7-9 and TRBJ2-1; the D is unclear. V gave up 6 bases and J gave up 1 base, with 13 bases separating them. Germline values: CDR1 SEHNR, CDR2 FQNEAQ (reference sequence). The CDR3 is 15 amino acids.

This clonotype has a handful of counts. The J gene is TRBJ2-5, the V gene TRBV27; possible D gene TRBD2, 7 bases. The germline V gene encodes CDR1 MNHEY and CDR2 SMNVEV (reference sequence). The CDR3 loop spans 16 amino acids. V shed 8 bases and J shed 4 bases, with 23 bases lying between them. The CDR3 loop reads CASSPSRGGAGETQYF. The CDR3 nucleotides read TGTGCCAGCTCACCTTCTCGCGGGGGCGCGGGAGAGACCCAGTACTTC.

This clonotype came up a few times. The rearrangement links TRBV7-9 to TRBJ2-4; D possibly corresponds to TRBD1 (5 bases). Looked up from germline, CDR1 is SEHNR and CDR2 is FQNEAQ (reference sequence). The CDR3 consists of 15 residues. The V and J ends lost 6 bases and 0 bases respectively, with 12 bases between them. In DNA form, the CDR3 reads TGTGCCAGCAGACCGACAGATTTAGCCAAAAACATTCAGTACTTC. Its protein is CASRPTDLAKNIQYF.

This clonotype was recorded many times. The chain joins TRBV7-9 to TRBJ2-7; TRBD2 matches 8 bases. The CDR3 spans 16 residues. Unmatched junction bases numbered 9, after V lost 5 bases and J lost 0 bases. The germline CDR1 and CDR2 sequences are SEHNR and FQNEAQ (reference sequence). The CDR3 nucleotides read TGTGCCAGCAGCGCATACCTAGCGGGTGCCTCCTACGAGCAGTACTTC. Translated: CASSAYLAGASYEQYF.

The chain joins TRBV7-2 to TRBJ2-7; 8 bases are a match to TRBD2. V shed 2 bases, J shed 5 bases, and the junction held 5 bases outside the gene matches. The CDR3 extends over 14 amino acids. Looked up from germline, CDR1 is SGHTA and CDR2 is FQGNSA. CDR3 coding DNA: TGTGCCAGCAGCTTAAACGGGAGGGACGACGAGCAGTACTTC. Residues: CASSLNGRDDEQYF.

The chain is built from TRBV6-4 and TRBJ2-7, with 8 nucleotides matching TRBD2. The CDR3 length is 15 residues. Per germline, CDR1 MRHNA and CDR2 SNTAGT. V was clipped by 4 bases and J by 6 bases; unmatched bases: 11. The chain's CDR3 is CASSVQTSDVCEQYF. In nucleotides, the CDR3 is TGTGCCAGCAGTGTCCAGACTAGCGATGTCTGCGAGCAGTACTTC.